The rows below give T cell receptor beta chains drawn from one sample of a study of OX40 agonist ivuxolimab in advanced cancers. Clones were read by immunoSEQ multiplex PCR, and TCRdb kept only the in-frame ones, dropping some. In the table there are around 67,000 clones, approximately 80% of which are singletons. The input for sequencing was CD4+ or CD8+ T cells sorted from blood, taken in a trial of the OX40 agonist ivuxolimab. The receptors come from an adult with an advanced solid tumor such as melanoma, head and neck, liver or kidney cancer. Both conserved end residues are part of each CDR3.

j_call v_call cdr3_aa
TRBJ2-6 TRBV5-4 CASSSGLVDSGANVLTF
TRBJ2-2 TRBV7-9 CASSPGQRHTGELFF
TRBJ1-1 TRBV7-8 CASSPKQTGVNTEAFF
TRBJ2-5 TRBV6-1 CAGGGETQYF
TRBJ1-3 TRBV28 CASSPPDSSSGNTIYF
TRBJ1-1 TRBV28 CASWGGQTNTEAFF
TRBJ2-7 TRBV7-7 CASSFGQGLYEQYF
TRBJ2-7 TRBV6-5 CASSFRTGDEQYF
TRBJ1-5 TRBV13 CASSLARANQPQHF
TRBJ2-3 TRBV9 CASSVESWTGRDTQYF
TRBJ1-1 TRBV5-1 CASSYSLGQNTEAFF
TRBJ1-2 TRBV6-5 CASIADNYNYGYTF
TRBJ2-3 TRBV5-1 CASSLVRGGPGWGTDTQYF
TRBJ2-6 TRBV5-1 CASSLGGKTGTGANVLTF
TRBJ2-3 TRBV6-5 CASTSTGGTDTQYF
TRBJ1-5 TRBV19 CASSKQGLRQPQHF
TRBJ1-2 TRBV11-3 CASSPIRGQDYGYTF
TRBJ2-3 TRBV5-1 CASSLLQQGTDTQYF
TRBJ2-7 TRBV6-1 CASRGAGGRGEQYF
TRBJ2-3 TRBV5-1 CASSFTRVGGDTQYF
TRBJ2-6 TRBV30 CAWSLGGGNNVLTF
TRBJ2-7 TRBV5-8 CASSLVQRYEQYF
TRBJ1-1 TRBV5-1 CASSLNIGQNTEAFF
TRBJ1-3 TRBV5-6 CASSSWTGIAGNTIYF